This TCR beta chain was recovered during a study of blood T cell repertoires in COVID-19 (dated by TCRdb to between 2020 and 2021). About the full investigation: Collaborator samples came from the United States, Italy and Spain and covered acute and convalescent phases of COVID-19. The material from the prospective study consisted of cDNA or gDNA derived from T cells, B-cell-depleted T cells, or PBMCs. The dataset comprised deeply sampled blood TCRbeta repertoires from subjects exposed to, actively infected with, or recovered from COVID-19. The repertoires were released in a freely available public database intended as a resource for research on the immune response to SARS-CoV-2. The samples were drawn from two sources: the first 160 participants of the ongoing ImmuneRACE study, and some 1,300 subjects contributed by 6 global collaborators. Nearly every sample came with metadata listing a de-identified subject ID, COVID-19 status, age in years and sex. Where HLA class I and class II types were available, the types were taken from metadata supplied by the sample provider, not from assay-based typing.

Collaborating institutions collected whole blood in K2EDTA tubes following their own protocols. Collaborator samples were shipped for TCRbeta analysis as frozen whole blood, isolated PBMCs, or DNA extracted from either sample type. Findings and caveats that apply to the study as a whole: The amount of clinical and demographic metadata varied by source and participant and was provided uncurated.

The immunoSEQ Assay, a bias-controlled multiplex PCR, was used to amplify TCRbeta CDR3 regions from genomic DNA. In the paper's pipeline: The number of nucleated cells in each sample was estimated from the amplification of reference gene primers within the assay. Sequence reads were collapsed and filtered to measure the absolute abundance of every unique TCRbeta CDR3 rearrangement. For each sample, productive Simpson clonality was calculated as the square root of Simpson's diversity index across productive rearrangements. TCRdb mirrors the immuneACCESS table, restricted to in-frame sequences. Some clones are absent from its copies; in checked studies, under half trace to an unresolved V gene, and the reason for the others is unknown. V, J and clone size are taken as reported in that table, and D and trimming were inferred from the DNA itself. Here the sample has some 270,000 clones; 75% to 90% occur a single time. The ten top clones hold around 0.84% of the sample.

Of note for this clone: Its antigen specificity is not known. Nothing much larger sits one base from this clone, and base qualities are not available.

V is shortened by 1 base, J by 6 bases, and the region joining them spans 16 bases. The CDR3 spans 16 residues, from the cysteine through the phenylalanine. CDR3 DNA is the only sequence kept; it has 48 bases, read in frame from the first base. CDR1 and CDR2, per the germline V gene (reference sequence), are SEHNR and FQNEAQ. The V and J segments used are TRBV7-9 and TRBJ2-1; the D gene is not confidently resolved. The clonotype comes from a man aged 30-40 years with acute or convalescent COVID-19. The sequencing sample was made of peripheral blood. CDR3 protein: CASSLVSAGRGNEQFF. DNA sequence: TGTGCCAGCAGCTTAGTATCAGCTGGCCGCGGCAATGAGCAGTTCTTC. Full variable domain (CDR3 extended with the reference TRBV7-9 and TRBJ2-1 proteins): DTGVSQNPRHKITKRGQNVTFRCDPISEHNRLYWYRQTLGQGPEFLTYFQNEAQLEKSRLLSDRFSAERPKGSFSTLEIQRTEQGDSAMYLCASSLVSAGRGNEQFFGPGTRLTVL.